This T cell receptor (beta chain) was captured in a study of sequential checkpoint blockade in melanoma. Study details: Each arm's sequence ended with maintenance nivolumab.

Treatment meaning: randomized to nivolumab then ipilimumab (arm A) or the reverse (arm B). The method was immunoSEQ multiplex PCR; TCRdb's version includes in-frame clones alone and lacks a portion of them. Here the sample spans about 5,700 clones, nearly 90% being singletons. Sample: CD8+ T cells sorted from blood (inferred from file names), taken from a patient given nivolumab and ipilimumab in sequence. This receptor was taken from a human donor with melanoma.

CDR3 DNA: TGCGCCAGCAGCCAAGATGGGTCTAGATACAATGAGCAGTTCTTC. This codes for CASSQDGSRYNEQFF. The chain recombines TRBV4-3 with TRBJ2-1; D is unclear. The CDR3 has 15 residues. Trimming took off 0 bases at V and 4 bases at J, with 10 bases between the two ends. Germline-derived CDR1 and CDR2 are LGHNA and YSLEER.